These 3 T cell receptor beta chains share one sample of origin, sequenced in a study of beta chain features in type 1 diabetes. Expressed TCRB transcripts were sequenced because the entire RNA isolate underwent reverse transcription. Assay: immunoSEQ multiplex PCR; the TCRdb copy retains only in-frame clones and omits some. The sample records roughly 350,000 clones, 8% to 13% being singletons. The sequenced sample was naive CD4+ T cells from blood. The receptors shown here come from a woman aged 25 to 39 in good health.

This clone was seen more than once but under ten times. The DNA for the CDR3 is TGTGCCTGGAGTGCAGGGGTCGATTTTCCCCAGCATTTT. Protein sequence: CAWSAGVDFPQHF. V and J are TRBV30 and TRBJ1-5, with D maybe TRBD1 (6 bases). The germline V gene has CDR1 GTSNPN and CDR2 SVGIG (reference sequence). V was trimmed by 1 base and J by 10 bases, leaving 14 bases between them. The CDR3 spans 13 residues.

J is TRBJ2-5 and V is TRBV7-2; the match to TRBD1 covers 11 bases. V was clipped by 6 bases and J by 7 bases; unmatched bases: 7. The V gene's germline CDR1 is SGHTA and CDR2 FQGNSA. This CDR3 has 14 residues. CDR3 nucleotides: TGTGCCAGCAGACCGGGACAGGGGGGAGGGACCCAGTACTTC. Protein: CASRPGQGGGTQYF.

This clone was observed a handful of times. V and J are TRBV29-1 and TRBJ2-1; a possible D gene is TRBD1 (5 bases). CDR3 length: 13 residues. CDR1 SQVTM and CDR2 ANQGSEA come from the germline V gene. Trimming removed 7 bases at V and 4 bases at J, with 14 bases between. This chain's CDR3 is CSGRVPPYNEQFF. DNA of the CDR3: TGCAGCGGCAGGGTCCCCCCTTACAATGAGCAGTTCTTC.